The sequence of this TCR beta chain was determined in a study of blood T cell repertoires in COVID-19. The overall study: From T cells, B-cell-depleted T cells, or PBMCs came the material, which was cDNA or gDNA.

In the authors' workflow: Reference gene primer amplification gave estimated nucleated cell counts. Using immunoSEQ multiplex PCR, the repertoire was profiled, and TCRdb retains in-frame clones only, with some absent. V, J and clone size were drawn from that table, and D and trimming were deduced from the DNA. The table shows about 190,000 clones, with around 89% occurring only once. V gave up 6 bases and J gave up 6 bases, with 8 bases separating them. This CDR3 region has 12 residues. This receptor was obtained from a woman younger than 45 with acute or convalescent COVID-19. This sequence joins TRBV12-3 or TRBV12-4 and TRBJ2-2, with D tentatively TRBD1 (6 bases). Sequencing was performed on peripheral blood. In nucleotides, the CDR3 is TGTGCCAGCAGCCAGGGGTCCGGGGAGCTGTTTTTT. It is translated as CASSQGSGELFF.